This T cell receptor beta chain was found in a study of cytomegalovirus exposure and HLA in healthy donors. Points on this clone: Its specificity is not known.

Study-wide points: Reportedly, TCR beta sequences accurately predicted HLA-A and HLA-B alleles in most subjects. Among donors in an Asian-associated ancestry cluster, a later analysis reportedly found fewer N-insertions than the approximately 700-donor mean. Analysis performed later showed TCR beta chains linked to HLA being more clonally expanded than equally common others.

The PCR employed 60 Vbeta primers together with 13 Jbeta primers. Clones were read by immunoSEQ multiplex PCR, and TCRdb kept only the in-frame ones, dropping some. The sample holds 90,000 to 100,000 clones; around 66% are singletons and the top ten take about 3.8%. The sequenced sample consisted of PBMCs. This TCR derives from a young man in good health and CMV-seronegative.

The CDR3 sequence: CSAETSGGHNEQFF. The CDR3 DNA sequence: TGCAGCGCCGAGACTAGCGGGGGGCACAATGAGCAGTTCTTC. This chain links TRBV29-1 with TRBJ2-1; TRBD2 aligns across 13 bases. The germline gives CDR1 SQVTM, CDR2 ANQGSEA. This CDR3 contains 14 residues. Trimming cost V 7 bases and J 5 bases; bases outside gene matches: 5.